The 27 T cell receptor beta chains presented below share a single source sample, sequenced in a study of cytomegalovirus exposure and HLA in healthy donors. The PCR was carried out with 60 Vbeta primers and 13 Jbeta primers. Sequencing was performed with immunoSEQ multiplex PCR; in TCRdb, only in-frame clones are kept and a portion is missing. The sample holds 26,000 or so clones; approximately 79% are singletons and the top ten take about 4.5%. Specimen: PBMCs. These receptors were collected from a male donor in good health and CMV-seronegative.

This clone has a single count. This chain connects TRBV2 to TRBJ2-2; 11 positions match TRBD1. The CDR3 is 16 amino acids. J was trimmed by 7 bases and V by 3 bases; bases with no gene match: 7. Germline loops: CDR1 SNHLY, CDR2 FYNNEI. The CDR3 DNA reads TGTGCCAGCAGTGAGTCCCCGGGACAGGGGGTCGGGGAGCTGTTTTTT. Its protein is CASSESPGQGVGELFF.

The DNA of the CDR3 is TGTGCCAGCAGCCGCCCCGGGGGTGGCCACGAGCAGTACTTC. Its translation is CASSRPGGGHEQYF. This chain links TRBV7-2 with TRBJ2-7, with D possibly matching TRBD2 (6 bases). Germline V gives CDR1 SGHTA, CDR2 FQGNSA. Trimming took off 5 bases at V and 5 bases at J, with 16 bases between the two ends. The CDR3 loop spans 14 amino acids.

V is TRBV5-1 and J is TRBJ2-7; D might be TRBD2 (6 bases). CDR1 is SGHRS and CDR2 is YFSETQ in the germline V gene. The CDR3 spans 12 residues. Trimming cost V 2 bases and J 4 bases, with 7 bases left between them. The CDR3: CASSFAGYEQYF. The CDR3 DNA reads TGCGCCAGCAGCTTCGCGGGGTACGAGCAGTACTTC.

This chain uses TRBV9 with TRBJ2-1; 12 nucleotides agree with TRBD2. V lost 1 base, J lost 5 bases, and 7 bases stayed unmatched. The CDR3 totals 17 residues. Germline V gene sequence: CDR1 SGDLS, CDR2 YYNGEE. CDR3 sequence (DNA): TGTGCCAGCAGCGTAACACTACTAGCGGGAGGAGACAATGAGCAGTTCTTC. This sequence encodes CASSVTLLAGGDNEQFF. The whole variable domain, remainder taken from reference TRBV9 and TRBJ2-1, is DSGVTQTPKHLITATGQRVTLRCSPRSGDLSVYWYQQSLDQGLQFLIQYYNGEERAKGNILERFSAQQFPDLHSELNLSSLELGDSALYFCASSVTLLAGGDNEQFFGPGTRLTVL.

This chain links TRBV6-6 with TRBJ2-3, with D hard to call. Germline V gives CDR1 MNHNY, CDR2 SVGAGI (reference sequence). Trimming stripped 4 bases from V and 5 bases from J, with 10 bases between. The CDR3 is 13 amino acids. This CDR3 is CASSSNRRDTQYF. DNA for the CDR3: TGTGCCAGCAGTTCCAACAGAAGAGATACGCAGTATTTT.

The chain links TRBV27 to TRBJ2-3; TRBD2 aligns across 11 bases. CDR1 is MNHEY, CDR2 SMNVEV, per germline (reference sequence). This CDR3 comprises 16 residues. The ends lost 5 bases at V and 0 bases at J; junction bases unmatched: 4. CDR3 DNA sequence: TGTGCCAGCAGTACAGGGACTAGCGGTAGCACAGATACGCAGTATTTT. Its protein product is CASSTGTSGSTDTQYF.

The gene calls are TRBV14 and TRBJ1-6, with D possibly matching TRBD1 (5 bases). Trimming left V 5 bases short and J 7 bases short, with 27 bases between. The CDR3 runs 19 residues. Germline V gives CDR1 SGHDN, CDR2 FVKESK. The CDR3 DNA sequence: TGTGCCAGCAGCGGACGGGTGCGGGGCCCCCCGGGAGAAAATTCACCCCTCCACTTT. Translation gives CASSGRVRGPPGENSPLHF.

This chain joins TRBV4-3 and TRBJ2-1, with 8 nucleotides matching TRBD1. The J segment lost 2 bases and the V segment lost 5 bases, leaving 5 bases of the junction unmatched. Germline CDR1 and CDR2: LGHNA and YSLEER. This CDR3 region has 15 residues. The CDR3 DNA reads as TGCGCCAGCAGCTCGGACAGGGTCACCTACAATGAGCAGTTCTTC. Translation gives CASSSDRVTYNEQFF.

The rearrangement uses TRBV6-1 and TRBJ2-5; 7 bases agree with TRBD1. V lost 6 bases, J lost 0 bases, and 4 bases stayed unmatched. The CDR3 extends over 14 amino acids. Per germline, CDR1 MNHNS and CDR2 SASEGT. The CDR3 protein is CASRLDRDQETQYF. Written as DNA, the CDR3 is TGTGCCAGCAGATTAGACAGGGACCAAGAGACCCAGTACTTC.

The CDR3 here is CASSFSLLASGSSTDTQYF. Written as DNA, the CDR3 is TGTGCCAGCAGCTTTAGCTTACTGGCTAGCGGGAGCTCGACAGATACGCAGTATTTT. The chain couples TRBV5-4 to TRBJ2-3; the match to TRBD2 covers 10 bases. V was pared by 2 bases and J by 3 bases, with 15 bases of the junction left unmatched. Germline V gene sequence: CDR1 SGHNT, CDR2 YYREEE (reference sequence). The CDR3 totals 19 residues.

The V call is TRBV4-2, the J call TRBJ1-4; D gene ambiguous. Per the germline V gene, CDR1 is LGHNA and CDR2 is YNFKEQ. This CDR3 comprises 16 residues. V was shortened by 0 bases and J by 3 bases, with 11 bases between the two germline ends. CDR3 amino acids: CASSQESGTANEKLFF. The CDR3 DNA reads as TGTGCCAGCAGCCAAGAGAGCGGCACTGCTAATGAAAAACTGTTTTTT.

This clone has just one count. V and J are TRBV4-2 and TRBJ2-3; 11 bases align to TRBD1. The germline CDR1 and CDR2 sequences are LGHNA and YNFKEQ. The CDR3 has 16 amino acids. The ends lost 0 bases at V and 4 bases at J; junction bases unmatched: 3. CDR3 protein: CASSQDGGQGADTQYF. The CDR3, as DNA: TGTGCCAGCAGCCAAGACGGGGGACAGGGGGCAGATACGCAGTATTTT.

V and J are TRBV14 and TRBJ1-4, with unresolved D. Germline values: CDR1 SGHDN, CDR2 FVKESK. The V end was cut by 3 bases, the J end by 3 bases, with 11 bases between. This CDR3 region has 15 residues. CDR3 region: CASSQIQAPNEKLFF. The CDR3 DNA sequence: TGTGCCAGCAGCCAGATCCAGGCGCCTAATGAAAAACTGTTTTTT. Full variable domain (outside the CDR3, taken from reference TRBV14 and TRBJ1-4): EAGVTQFPSHSVIEKGQTVTLRCDPISGHDNLYWYRRVMGKEIKFLLHFVKESKQDESGMPNNRFLAERTGGTYSTLKVQPAELEDSGVYFCASSQIQAPNEKLFFGSGTQLSVL.

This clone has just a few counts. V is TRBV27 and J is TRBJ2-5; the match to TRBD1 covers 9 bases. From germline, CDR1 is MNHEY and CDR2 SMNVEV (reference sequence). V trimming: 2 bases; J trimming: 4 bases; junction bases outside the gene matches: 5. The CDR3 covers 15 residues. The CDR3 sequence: CASSLMGTGLETQYF. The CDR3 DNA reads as TGTGCCAGCAGTTTAATGGGGACAGGGCTAGAGACCCAGTACTTC.

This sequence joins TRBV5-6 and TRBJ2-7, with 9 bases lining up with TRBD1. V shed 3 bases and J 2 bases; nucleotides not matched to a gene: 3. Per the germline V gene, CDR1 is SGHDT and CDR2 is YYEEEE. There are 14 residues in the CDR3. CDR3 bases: TGTGCCAGCAGCTCGGACAGGGGAACCTACGAGCAGTACTTC. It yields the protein CASSSDRGTYEQYF.

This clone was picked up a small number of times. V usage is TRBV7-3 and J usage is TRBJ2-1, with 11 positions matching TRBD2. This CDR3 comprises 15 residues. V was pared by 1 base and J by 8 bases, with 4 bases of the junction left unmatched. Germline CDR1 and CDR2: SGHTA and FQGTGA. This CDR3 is CASSLSSGGAYEQFF. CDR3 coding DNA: TGTGCCAGCAGCTTAAGTAGCGGGGGGGCCTATGAGCAGTTCTTC. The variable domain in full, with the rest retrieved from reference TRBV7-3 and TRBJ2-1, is GAGVSQTPSNKVTEKGKYVELRCDPISGHTALYWYRQSLGQGPEFLIYFQGTGAADDSGLPNDRFFAVRPEGSVSTLKIQRTERGDSAVYLCASSLSSGGAYEQFFGPGTRLTVL.

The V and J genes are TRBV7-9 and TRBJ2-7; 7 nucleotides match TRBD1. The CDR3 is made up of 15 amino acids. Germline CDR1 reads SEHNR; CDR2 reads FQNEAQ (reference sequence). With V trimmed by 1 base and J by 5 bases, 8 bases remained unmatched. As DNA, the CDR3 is TGTGCCAGCAGCTTAGAGATAGTAGGGGGCCACGAGCAGTACTTC. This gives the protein CASSLEIVGGHEQYF.

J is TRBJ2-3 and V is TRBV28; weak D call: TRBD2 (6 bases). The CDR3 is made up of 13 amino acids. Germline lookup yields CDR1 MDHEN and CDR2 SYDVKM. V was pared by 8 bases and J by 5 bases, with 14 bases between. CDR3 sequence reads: CASFGVREDTQYF. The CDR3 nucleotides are TGTGCCAGCTTCGGGGTGCGGGAAGATACGCAGTATTTT. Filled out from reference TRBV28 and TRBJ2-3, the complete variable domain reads DVKVTQSSRYLVKRTGEKVFLECVQDMDHENMFWYRQDPGLGLRLIYFSYDVKMKEKGDIPEGYSVSREKKERFSLILESASTNQTSMYLCASFGVREDTQYFGPGTRLTVL.

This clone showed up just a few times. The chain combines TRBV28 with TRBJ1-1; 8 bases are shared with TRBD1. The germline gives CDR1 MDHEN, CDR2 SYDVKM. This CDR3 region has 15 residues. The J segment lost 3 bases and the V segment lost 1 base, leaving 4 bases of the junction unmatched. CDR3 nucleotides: TGTGCCAGCAGTTTATCGACAGGGGCGGACACTGAAGCTTTCTTT. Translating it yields CASSLSTGADTEAFF.

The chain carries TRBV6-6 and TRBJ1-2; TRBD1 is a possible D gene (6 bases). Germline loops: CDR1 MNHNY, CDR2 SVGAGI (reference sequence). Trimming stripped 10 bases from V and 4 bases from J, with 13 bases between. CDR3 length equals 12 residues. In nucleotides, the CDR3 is TGTGCCACGGGGGGCGAATTCTATGGCTACACCTTC. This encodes CATGGEFYGYTF.

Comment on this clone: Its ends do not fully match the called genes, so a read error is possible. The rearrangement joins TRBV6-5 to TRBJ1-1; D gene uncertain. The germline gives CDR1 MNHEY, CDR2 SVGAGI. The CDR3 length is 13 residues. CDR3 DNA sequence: TGTGCCATCAGTGAAGGAACGGGCACTGAAGCTTTCTTT. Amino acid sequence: CAISEGTGTEAFF.

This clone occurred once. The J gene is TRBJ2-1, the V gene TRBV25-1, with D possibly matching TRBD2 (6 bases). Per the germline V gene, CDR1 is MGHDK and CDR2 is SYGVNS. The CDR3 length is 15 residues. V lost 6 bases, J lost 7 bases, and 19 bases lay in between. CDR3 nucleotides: TGTGCCAGCAGCGAACCGGGACTGAGGACTAATGAGCAGTTCTTC. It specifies CASSEPGLRTNEQFF.

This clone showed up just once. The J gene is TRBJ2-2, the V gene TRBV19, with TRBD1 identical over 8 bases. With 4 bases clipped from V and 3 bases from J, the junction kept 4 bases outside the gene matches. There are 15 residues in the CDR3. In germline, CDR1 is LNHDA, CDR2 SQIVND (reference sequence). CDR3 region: CASSTQGADTGELFF. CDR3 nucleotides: TGTGCCAGTAGTACCCAGGGGGCAGACACCGGGGAGCTGTTTTTT.

The CDR3 region has the DNA TGTGCCAGCAGCTTGACTAGCGGAGACTACAATGAGCAGTTCTTC. This gives the protein CASSLTSGDYNEQFF. The V gene is TRBV5-4, the J gene TRBJ2-1, with 8 positions matching TRBD2. J was trimmed by 3 bases and V by 1 base; bases with no gene match: 3. This CDR3 is 15 amino acids long. Per the germline V gene, CDR1 is SGHNT and CDR2 is YYREEE (reference sequence).

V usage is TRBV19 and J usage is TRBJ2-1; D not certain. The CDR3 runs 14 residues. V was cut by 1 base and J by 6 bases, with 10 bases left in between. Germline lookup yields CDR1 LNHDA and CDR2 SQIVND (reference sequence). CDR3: CASSIVALTNEQFF. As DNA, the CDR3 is TGTGCCAGTAGTATAGTAGCACTCACCAATGAGCAGTTCTTC.

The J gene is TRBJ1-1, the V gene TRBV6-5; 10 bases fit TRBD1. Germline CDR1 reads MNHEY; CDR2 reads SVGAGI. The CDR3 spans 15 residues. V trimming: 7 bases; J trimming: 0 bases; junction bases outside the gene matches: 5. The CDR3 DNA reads TGTGCCAGCAAGCGGACAGGGGGTGTGAACACTGAAGCTTTCTTT. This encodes CASKRTGGVNTEAFF.

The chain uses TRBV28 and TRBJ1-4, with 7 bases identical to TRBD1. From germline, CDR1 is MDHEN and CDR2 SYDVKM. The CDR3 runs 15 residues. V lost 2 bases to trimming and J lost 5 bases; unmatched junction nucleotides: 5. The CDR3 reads CASSLVWTGNEKLFF. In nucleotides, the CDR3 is TGTGCCAGCAGTTTAGTGTGGACAGGCAATGAAAAACTGTTTTTT.